Presented here are 2 T cell receptor beta chains from one specimen sequenced in a study of blood T cell repertoires in COVID-19. Sequencing used immunoSEQ multiplex PCR; TCRdb keeps in-frame clones, though not all of them. The sample includes about 140,000 clones, under 85% seen only once; the top ten take just under 9%. The sequenced sample was peripheral blood. Source of these receptors: a woman over 75 in a cohort sampled during active or convalescent COVID-19.

This sequence joins TRBV2 and TRBJ1-1, with 8 bases fitting TRBD1. V was clipped by 0 bases and J by 5 bases; unmatched bases: 5. CDR1 SNHLY and CDR2 FYNNEI come from the germline V gene. This CDR3 has 15 amino acids. CDR3 sequence (DNA): TGTGCCAGCAGTGAAGCCGGACAGGGCCTGACTGAAGCTTTCTTT. Protein sequence: CASSEAGQGLTEAFF.

The count of this clone is one. J is TRBJ2-7 and V is TRBV29-1; no definite D call. V lost 6 bases to trimming and J lost 2 bases, with 11 bases between them. CDR3 length: 12 residues. From germline, CDR1 is SQVTM and CDR2 ANQGSEA. Written as DNA, the CDR3 is TGCAGCGTAGAGGATGGAGCCTACGAGCAGTACGTC. It is translated as CSVEDGAYEQYV.